A single sample is the source of the 9 T cell receptor beta chains below, sequenced in a study of T cells after yellow fever vaccination. TCRdb passed the 5' RACE reads through MiXCR, listing each CDR3 protein once. Altogether about 47,000 distinct CDR3 sequences are present, 7.4% being singletons, with the ten largest covering more than 25%. Sequenced here: CD8+ T cells sorted from PBMCs, sampled less than 18 days after the first yellow fever vaccination. Receptors originate from a man younger than 35 who received the YFV17D yellow fever vaccine.

This clonotype appeared many times. The V gene is TRBV20-1, the J gene TRBJ2-7, with 12 bases fitting TRBD1. CDR3 length equals 13 residues. In germline, CDR1 is DFQATT, CDR2 SNEGSKA (reference sequence). Losses at the gene ends were 5 bases for V and 4 bases for J; bases not matched to a gene: 3. The CDR3 DNA reads TGCAGTGCTTGGGACAGGGGGCAATACGAGCAGTACTTC. Translating it yields CSAWDRGQYEQYF.

This clonotype was observed at least ten times. The chain couples TRBV9 to TRBJ2-1; D may be TRBD2 (5 bases). V lost 6 bases, J lost 4 bases, and 17 bases lay in between. This CDR3 has 15 residues. The germline V gene has CDR1 SGDLS and CDR2 YYNGEE. Here the CDR3 reads CASTVGGVGYNEQFF. CDR3 nucleotides: TGTGCCAGCACCGTTGGAGGTGTGGGTTACAATGAGCAGTTCTTC.

This clonotype was observed many times. J is TRBJ2-2 and V is TRBV7-9; TRBD1 matches at 7 bases. Trimming took 7 bases from V and 3 from J; bases not matched to a gene: 5. The CDR3 contains 14 residues. Germline loops: CDR1 SEHNR, CDR2 FQNEAQ (reference sequence). Here the CDR3 reads CASNQGQYTGELFF. For the CDR3, the DNA is TGTGCCAGCAACCAGGGACAGTACACCGGGGAGCTGTTTTTT.

The chain has TRBV4-2 and TRBJ1-5, with D possibly being TRBD1 (5 bases). Germline V gene data show CDR1 as LGHNA and CDR2 as YNFKEQ. CDR3 length: 17 residues. V was shortened by 8 bases and J by 2 bases, with 22 bases between the two germline ends. CDR3 coding DNA: TGTGCCAGCGGCCCCGGCCTGCCCAGGGAAGGCAATCAGCCCCAGCATTTT. This sequence encodes CASGPGLPREGNQPQHF.

The table lists this clonotype with many counts. The chain uses TRBV5-1 and TRBJ2-5; weak D call: TRBD2 (6 bases). The ends were cut back, 4 bases at V and 2 bases at J, with 15 bases in the middle. Germline-derived CDR1 and CDR2 are SGHRS and YFSETQ. The CDR3 extends over 15 amino acids. CDR3 sequence: CASSISGEMQETQYF. Written as DNA, the CDR3 is TGCGCCAGCAGCATCTCGGGGGAAATGCAAGAGACCCAGTACTTC.

This clonotype was seen repeatedly, ten times or more. The chain employs TRBV6-1 and TRBJ2-2; TRBD2 matches 10 bases. CDR1 and CDR2 from the germline V gene are MNHNS and SASEGT. This CDR3 spans 16 amino acids. Unmatched junction bases numbered 3, after V lost 5 bases and J lost 0 bases. DNA of the CDR3: TGTGCCAGCAGTAAAGGACTAGCGGCGAACACCGGGGAGCTGTTTTTT. It yields the protein CASSKGLAANTGELFF.

This clonotype was counted at least ten times. The chain joins TRBV7-9 to TRBJ2-1, with D uncertain. Germline CDR1 is SEHNR and CDR2 is FQNEAQ (reference sequence). This CDR3 contains 15 residues. Trimming stripped 5 bases from V and 2 bases from J, with 13 bases between. In DNA, the CDR3 is TGTGCCAGCAGCCCGGCGACCCAGGCCTACAATGAGCAGTTCTTC. This codes for CASSPATQAYNEQFF.

This clonotype was detected many times. The J gene is TRBJ2-7, the V gene TRBV20-1; unclear D gene. Germline V gene sequence: CDR1 DFQATT, CDR2 SNEGSKA (reference sequence). The V gene lost 6 bases and the J gene lost 9 bases, with 9 bases spanning the gap. This CDR3 contains 9 residues. The CDR3 protein is CSAAMGQYV. The CDR3 DNA reads as TGCAGTGCCGCTATGGGGCAGTACGTC.

This clonotype has a count of ten or more. The V and J genes are TRBV27 and TRBJ1-2, with TRBD1 matching over 9 bases. CDR3 length equals 14 residues. V shed 0 bases, J shed 8 bases, and the junction held 4 bases outside the gene matches. Germline V gene lookup returns CDR1 MNHEY and CDR2 SMNVEV (reference sequence). CDR3 protein: CASSLSGTGNGYTF. CDR3 in DNA: TGTGCCAGCAGTTTATCCGGGACAGGGAACGGCTACACCTTC.